One and the same sample provided the 13 T cell receptor beta chains below, sequenced in a study of T cells after yellow fever vaccination. From the 5' RACE reads, TCRdb called clonotypes with MiXCR, one entry per CDR3 protein. The table lists 300,000 to 400,000 distinct CDR3 sequences, 7% to 10% of them singletons. The sample in question was PBMCs, obtained roughly 46 days after the first yellow fever vaccination. These receptors came from a man between 18 and 29 years old who received the YFV17D yellow fever vaccine.

The DNA for the CDR3 is TGTGCCAGTAGTACCCCAATGGAGTTTAGCAATCAGCCCCAGCATTTT. Its translation is CASSTPMEFSNQPQHF. The V call is TRBV19, the J call TRBJ1-5; D unresolved. The ends were cut back, 4 bases at V and 0 bases at J, with 13 bases in the middle. This CDR3 contains 16 residues. Germline V gene lookup returns CDR1 LNHDA and CDR2 SQIVND (reference sequence).

This clonotype was counted between two and nine times. The genes are TRBV6-2 or TRBV6-3 and TRBJ2-4; tentatively, D is TRBD1 (5 bases). V was shortened by 3 bases and J by 0 bases, with 18 bases between the two germline ends. Germline loops: CDR1 MNHEY, CDR2 SVGEGT. The CDR3 totals 18 residues. CDR3 protein: CASSYALDSKLAKNIQYF. The CDR3 DNA is TGTGCCAGCAGTTATGCCCTCGACAGCAAACTAGCCAAAAACATTCAGTACTTC.

The gene calls are TRBV12-3 or TRBV12-4 and TRBJ2-5, with TRBD2 as a possible D gene (6 bases). This CDR3 has 15 amino acids. The ends were cut back, 5 bases at V and 1 base at J, with 14 bases in the middle. The CDR3, as DNA: TGTGCCAGCAGTCCACGGGGCGGGGTCCAAGAGACCCAGTACTTC. Translated: CASSPRGGVQETQYF.

This clonotype was counted a few times. The chain combines TRBV20-1 with TRBJ2-7; TRBD1 aligns across 9 bases. V trimming: 6 bases; J trimming: 4 bases; junction bases outside the gene matches: 4. CDR3 length: 12 amino acids. The germline V gene encodes CDR1 DFQATT and CDR2 SNEGSKA (reference sequence). The CDR3 spells CSAEGQGYEQYF. The DNA of the CDR3 is TGCAGTGCGGAGGGACAGGGTTACGAGCAGTACTTC.

This clonotype turned up a few times. The chain has TRBV7-2 and TRBJ2-1; D unresolved. The CDR3 contains 14 residues. V lost 4 bases and J 10 bases, leaving 17 bases between the germline ends. The germline V gene encodes CDR1 SGHTA and CDR2 FQGNSA. CDR3 in DNA: TGTGCCAGCAGCTGGCCGGGCCAAAGGTGGGAGCAGTTCTTC. This sequence encodes CASSWPGQRWEQFF.

This clonotype was seen only a few times. CDR3 nucleotides: TGTGCCAGCAGAAACGCCGGGACAGGGAATGCCTATGGCTACACCTTC. It encodes CASRNAGTGNAYGYTF. The chain links TRBV7-2 to TRBJ1-2; 9 bases line up with TRBD1. V dropped 6 bases and J dropped 4; count of bases not matched to a gene: 12. Germline CDR1 and CDR2: SGHTA and FQGNSA. This CDR3 spans 16 amino acids.

At least ten counts were recorded for this clonotype. The V call is TRBV7-8, the J call TRBJ2-1; the D gene is possibly TRBD1 (6 bases). V was trimmed by 3 bases and J by 4 bases, leaving 7 bases between them. The germline V gene has CDR1 SGHVS and CDR2 FQNEAQ. The CDR3 is made up of 13 amino acids. In DNA form, the CDR3 reads TGTGCCAGCAGCTTTCAGGGGTACAATGAGCAGTTCTTC. It translates to CASSFQGYNEQFF.

Many counts were recorded for this clonotype. The rearrangement uses TRBV5-1 and TRBJ1-5, with D perhaps TRBD1 (5 bases). The V gene lost 0 bases and the J gene lost 5 bases, with 9 bases spanning the gap. This CDR3 contains 14 residues. Germline CDR1 reads SGHRS; CDR2 reads YFSETQ. For the CDR3, the DNA is TGCGCCAGCAGCTTGGTAGGGGCAGATCAGCCCCAGCATTTT. Residues: CASSLVGADQPQHF. Together with reference TRBV5-1 and TRBJ1-5, the CDR3 gives the full variable domain: KAGVTQTPRYLIKTRGQQVTLSCSPISGHRSVSWYQQTPGQGLQFLFEYFSETQRNKGNFPGRFSGRQFSNSRSEMNVSTLELGDSALYLCASSLVGADQPQHFGDGTRLSIL.

Many counts were recorded for this clonotype. The chain employs TRBV15 and TRBJ2-6; the D gene is possibly TRBD1 (6 bases). V was clipped by 3 bases and J by 1 base, with 10 bases between them. Germline CDR1 reads LNHNV; CDR2 reads YYDKDF (reference sequence). The CDR3 loop spans 16 amino acids. CDR3 nucleotides: TGTGCCACCAGCAGCCAAGGGGGATCTGGGGCCAACGTCCTGACTTTC. Protein product: CATSSQGGSGANVLTF. The complete variable domain, with remaining parts taken from reference TRBV15 and TRBJ2-6, reads DAMVIQNPRYQVTQFGKPVTLSCSQTLNHNVMYWYQQKSSQAPKLLFHYYDKDFNNEADTPDNFQSRRPNTSFCFLDIRSPGLGDTAMYLCATSSQGGSGANVLTFGAGSRLTVL.

In its sample, this clonotype was seen a few times. J is TRBJ1-3 and V is TRBV7-9; D ambiguous. Trimming took off 2 bases at V and 2 bases at J, with 16 bases between the two ends. The CDR3 is 17 amino acids. Germline V gene data show CDR1 as SEHNR and CDR2 as FQNEAQ (reference sequence). CDR3 sequence (DNA): TGTGCCAGCAGCTTACTCCCGTTACGGGATGCTGGAAACACCATATATTTT. Encoded protein: CASSLLPLRDAGNTIYF.

This clonotype was observed a few times. The V call is TRBV7-2, the J call TRBJ2-3; TRBD2 aligns across 7 bases. V lost 7 bases and J lost 4; bases outside the gene matches: 8. The CDR3 has 14 amino acids. Germline V lookup: CDR1 SGHTA, CDR2 FQGNSA. The CDR3 sequence: CASTPGLVSDTQYF. CDR3 coding DNA: TGTGCCAGCACCCCTGGACTAGTATCAGATACGCAGTATTTT. Based on the CDR3 plus reference TRBV7-2 and TRBJ2-3, the full variable domain is GAGVSQSPSNKVTEKGKDVELRCDPISGHTALYWYRQSLGQGLEFLIYFQGNSAPDKSGLPSDRFSAERTGGSVSTLTIQRTQQEDSAVYLCASTPGLVSDTQYFGPGTRLTVL.

The sample holds a few counts of this clonotype. J is TRBJ2-7 and V is TRBV2; 11 nucleotides line up with TRBD2. The CDR3 contains 15 residues. V lost 3 bases to trimming and J lost 6 bases; unmatched junction nucleotides: 7. Germline CDR1 is SNHLY and CDR2 is FYNNEI. The CDR3 region has the DNA TGTGCCAGCAGTGAGGGGGCTAGCGGGGGGCCCGAGCAGTACTTC. Translating it yields CASSEGASGGPEQYF.

This clonotype was seen a few times. This chain uses TRBV20-1 with TRBJ1-2; no reliable D call. V was shortened by 2 bases and J by 3 bases, with 16 bases between the two germline ends. The CDR3 spans 15 residues. The germline gives CDR1 DFQATT, CDR2 SNEGSKA (reference sequence). DNA for the CDR3: TGCAGTGCTAGACTACAAGAGGCGGTCGACTATGGCTACACCTTC. As protein: CSARLQEAVDYGYTF.